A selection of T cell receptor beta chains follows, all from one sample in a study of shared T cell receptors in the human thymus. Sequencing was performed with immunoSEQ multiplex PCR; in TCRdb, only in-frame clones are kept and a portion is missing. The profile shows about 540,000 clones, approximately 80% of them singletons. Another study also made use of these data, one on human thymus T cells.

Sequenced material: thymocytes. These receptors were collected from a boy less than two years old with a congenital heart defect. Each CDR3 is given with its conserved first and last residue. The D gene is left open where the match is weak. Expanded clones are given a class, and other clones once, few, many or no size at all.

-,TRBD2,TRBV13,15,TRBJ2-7,CASSRGLAGGPEQYF,TGTGCCAGCAGCCGCGGACTAGCGGGCGGGCCCGAGCAGTACTTC
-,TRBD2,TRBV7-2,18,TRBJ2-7,CASSLGLAGGFSNYEQYF,TGTGCCAGCAGCTTAGGGCTAGCGGGAGGGTTCTCCAACTACGAGCAGTACTTC
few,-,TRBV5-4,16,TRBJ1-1,CASSPPDSQMNTEAFF,TGTGCCAGCAGCCCCCCTGATAGCCAGATGAACACTGAAGCTTTCTTT
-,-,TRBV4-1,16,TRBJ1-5,CASSQEGAGRDQPQHF,TGCGCCAGCAGCCAAGAAGGTGCAGGGAGGGATCAGCCCCAGCATTTT
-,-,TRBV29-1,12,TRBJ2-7,CSVEAQGYEQYF,TGCAGCGTGGAGGCACAGGGCTACGAGCAGTACTTC
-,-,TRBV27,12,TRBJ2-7,CATGGGSYEQYF,TGTGCCACGGGGGGCGGGTCCTACGAGCAGTACTTC
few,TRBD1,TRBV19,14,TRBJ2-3,CASSTQGAADTQYF,TGTGCCAGTAGTACACAGGGGGCGGCAGATACGCAGTATTTT
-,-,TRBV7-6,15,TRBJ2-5,CASSSPQGGQETQYF,TGTGCCAGCAGCTCCCCCCAGGGAGGACAAGAGACCCAGTACTTC
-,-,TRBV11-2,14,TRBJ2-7,CASSLVDPGAPPHF,TGTGCCAGCAGCTTAGTCGACCCGGGAGCGCCCCCCCACTTC
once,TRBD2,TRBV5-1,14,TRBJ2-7,CASSPMGGRNEQYF,TGCGCCAGCAGCCCGATGGGCGGGAGGAACGAGCAGTACTTC
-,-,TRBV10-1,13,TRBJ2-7,CASSESGRYEQYF,TGCGCCAGCAGTGAGTCTGGCCGCTACGAGCAGTACTTC
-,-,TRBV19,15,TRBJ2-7,CASSIMGGARNEQYF,TGTGCCAGTAGTATCATGGGTGGGGCCCGGAACGAGCAGTACTTC
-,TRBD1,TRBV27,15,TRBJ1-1,CASSPAPQGGTEAFF,TGTGCCAGCAGTCCGGCCCCACAGGGGGGCACTGAAGCTTTCTTT
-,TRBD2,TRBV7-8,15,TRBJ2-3,CASSILADRTDTQYF,TGTGCCAGCAGCATCCTAGCGGACCGCACAGATACGCAGTATTTT
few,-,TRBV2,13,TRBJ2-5,CASSTSRGETQYF,TGTGCCAGCAGTACATCAAGGGGGGAGACCCAGTACTTC
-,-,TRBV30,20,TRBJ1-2,CAWSRIAPDRALAPGYGYTF,TGTGCCTGGAGTCGCATCGCCCCTGACAGAGCGTTAGCCCCGGGCTATGGCTACACCTTC
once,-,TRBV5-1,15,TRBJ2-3,CASAGAVGNTDTQYF,TGCGCCAGCGCGGGGGCGGTCGGGAACACAGATACGCAGTATTTT
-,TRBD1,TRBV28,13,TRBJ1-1,CASSCGGGTEAFF,TGTGCCAGCAGTTGTGGAGGGGGCACCGAAGCTTTCTTT
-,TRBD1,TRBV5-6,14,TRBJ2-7,CASSWTGDPYEQYF,TGTGCCAGCAGCTGGACAGGGGACCCCTACGAGCAGTACTTC
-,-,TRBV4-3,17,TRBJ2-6,CASSRSGSSFGANVLTF,TGCGCCAGCAGCCGGAGCGGTTCTTCTTTTGGGGCCAACGTCCTGACTTTC
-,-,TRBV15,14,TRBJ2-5,CATSRSHYGETQYF,TGTGCCACCAGCAGAAGCCATTACGGGGAGACCCAGTACTTC
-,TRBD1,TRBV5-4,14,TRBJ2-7,CASSSSRDSYEQYF,TGTGCCAGCAGCTCCTCCCGGGACAGCTACGAGCAGTACTTC
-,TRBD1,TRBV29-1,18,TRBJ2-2,CSVEGWGDRGGPTGELFF,TGCAGCGTTGAAGGGTGGGGGGACAGGGGTGGCCCGACCGGGGAGCTGTTTTTT
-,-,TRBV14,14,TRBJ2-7,CASSQGARDYEQYF,TGTGCCAGCAGCCAAGGTGCTAGAGATTACGAGCAGTACTTC
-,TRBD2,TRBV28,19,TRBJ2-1,CASMRSGTSGRALNNEQFF,TGTGCCAGCATGAGGTCCGGGACTAGCGGGAGGGCCCTAAACAATGAGCAGTTCTTC
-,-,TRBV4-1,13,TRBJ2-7,CASSRDLIYEQYF,TGCGCCAGCAGCCGAGACCTTATCTACGAGCAGTACTTC
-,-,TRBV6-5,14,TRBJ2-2,CASSDSVYTGELFF,TGTGCCAGCAGCGATAGCGTTTACACCGGGGAGCTGTTTTTT
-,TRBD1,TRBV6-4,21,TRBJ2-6,CASRDNPGTGTGESGANVLTF,TGTGCCAGCAGGGACAACCCTGGCACCGGGACAGGGGAGTCTGGGGCCAACGTCCTGACTTTC
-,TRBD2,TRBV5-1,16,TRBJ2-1,CASSLGLEREGPQQFF,TGCGCCAGCAGCTTGGGGTTAGAGCGGGAGGGCCCTCAGCAGTTCTTC